This TCR beta chain came from a study of CXCR3-negative and CXCR3-positive naive CD8 T cells. Overall study results and limits: CXCR3 levels fell partly with cryopreservation; most assays relied on fresh PBMCs.

The CDR3 length is 15 residues. Worth noting for this clonotype: Its specificity is unknown.

UMI labels and 5' RACE were used to prepare the TRB cDNA libraries. TCRdb re-called the 5' RACE reads and catalogs CDR3 proteins one per entry, DNA excluded. The listing contains about 53,000 distinct CDR3 sequences. The rearrangement joins TRBV12-3 or TRBV12-4 to TRBJ2-1; without DNA, the TCRdb call of TRBD2 cannot be checked. The source of this sequence is a human donor in good health. Some clones in this sample may be carry-over from other donors' samples. Sequencing was performed on naive CXCR3- CD8+ T cells from blood. Described subset: CD45RO-CCR7+CD27+CD95- naive CD8+ T cells lacking CXCR3 (TNR3-). Here the CDR3 reads CASNGNGGGYNEQFF.